The TCR beta chain described here comes from a study of vaccination effects on CD4 cells after COVID-19. Sequencing was preceded by expansion of antigen-specific CD4+ T cells with viral peptide pools in the ViraFEST assay. With more than 9 days of culture completed, CD4+ T cells were isolated. Having tested negative for nucleocapsid antibodies, the vaccine recipients showed no prior SARS-CoV-2 infection. This table comes from immunoSEQ multiplex PCR, and its TCRdb copy is limited to in-frame clones, with some not included. The table shows some 68,000 clones, with roughly 75% occurring only once. Trimming stripped 8 bases from V and 0 bases from J, with 15 bases between. In germline, CDR1 is SEHNR, CDR2 FQNEAQ (reference sequence). This CDR3 has 15 residues. Note on this clone: The antigen is undetermined.

This sequence originates from a human donor who received a COVID-19 vaccine. V usage is TRBV7-9 and J usage is TRBJ2-3; D unclear. This specimen was CD4+ T cells from PBMCs cultured with HCoV-OC43 spike peptides, taken before COVID-19 vaccination. Indicated subset: HCoV-OC43 spike overlapping peptide pool stimulation. The CDR3 sequence is CASSKGPFSTDTQYF. The CDR3 coding sequence is TGTGCCAGCTCCAAAGGACCTTTTAGCACAGATACGCAGTATTTT.